This T cell receptor (beta chain) was identified during a study of T cell responses to AZD1222 COVID-19 vaccine. This table comes from immunoSEQ multiplex PCR, and its TCRdb copy is limited to in-frame clones, with some not included. The data show 150,000 or so clones, about 90% seen once. The sequenced sample was peripheral blood, obtained on day 0 of MenACWY control vaccination. The clonotype originates from an adult in good health.

The CDR3 loop reads CASSSQVDILLGNQPQHF. CDR3 nucleotides: TGTGCCAGCAGCTCACAGGTAGATATTCTCTTGGGCAATCAGCCCCAGCATTTT. The chain combines TRBV7-8 with TRBJ1-5, with D maybe TRBD1 (5 bases). This CDR3 comprises 18 residues. Trimming removed 4 bases from V and 2 bases from J, with 21 bases in between. Germline V gene data show CDR1 as SGHVS and CDR2 as FQNEAQ.